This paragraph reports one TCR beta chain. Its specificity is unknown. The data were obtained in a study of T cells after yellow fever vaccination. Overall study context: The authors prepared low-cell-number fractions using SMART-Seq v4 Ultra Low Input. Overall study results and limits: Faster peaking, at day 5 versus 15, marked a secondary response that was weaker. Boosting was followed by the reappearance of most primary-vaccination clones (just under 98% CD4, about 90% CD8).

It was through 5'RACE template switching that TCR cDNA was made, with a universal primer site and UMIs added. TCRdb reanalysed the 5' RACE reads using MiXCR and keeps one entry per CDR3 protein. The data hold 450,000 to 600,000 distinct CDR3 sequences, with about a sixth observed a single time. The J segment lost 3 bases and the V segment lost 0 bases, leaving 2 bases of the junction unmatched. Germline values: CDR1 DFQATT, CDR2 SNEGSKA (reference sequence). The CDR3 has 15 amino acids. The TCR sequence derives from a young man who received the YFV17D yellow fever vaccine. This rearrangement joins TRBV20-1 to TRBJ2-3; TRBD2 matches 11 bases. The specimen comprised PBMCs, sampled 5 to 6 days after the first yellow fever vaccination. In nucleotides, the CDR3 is TGCAGTGCTAGAGATGGGACTAGCGGTACAGATACGCAGTATTTT. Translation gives CSARDGTSGTDTQYF.